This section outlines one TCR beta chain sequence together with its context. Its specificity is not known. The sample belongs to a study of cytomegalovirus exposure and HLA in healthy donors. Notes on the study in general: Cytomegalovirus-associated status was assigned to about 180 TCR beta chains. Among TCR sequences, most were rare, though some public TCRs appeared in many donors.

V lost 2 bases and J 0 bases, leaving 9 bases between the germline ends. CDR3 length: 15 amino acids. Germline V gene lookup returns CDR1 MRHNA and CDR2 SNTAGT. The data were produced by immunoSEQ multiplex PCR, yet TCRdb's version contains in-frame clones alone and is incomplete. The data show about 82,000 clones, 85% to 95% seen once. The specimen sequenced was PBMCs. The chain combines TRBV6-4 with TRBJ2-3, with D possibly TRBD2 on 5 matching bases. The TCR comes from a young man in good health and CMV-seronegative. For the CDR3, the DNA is TGTGCCAGCAGTGACGGGCCTAGCAGCACAGATACGCAGTATTTT. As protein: CASSDGPSSTDTQYF.